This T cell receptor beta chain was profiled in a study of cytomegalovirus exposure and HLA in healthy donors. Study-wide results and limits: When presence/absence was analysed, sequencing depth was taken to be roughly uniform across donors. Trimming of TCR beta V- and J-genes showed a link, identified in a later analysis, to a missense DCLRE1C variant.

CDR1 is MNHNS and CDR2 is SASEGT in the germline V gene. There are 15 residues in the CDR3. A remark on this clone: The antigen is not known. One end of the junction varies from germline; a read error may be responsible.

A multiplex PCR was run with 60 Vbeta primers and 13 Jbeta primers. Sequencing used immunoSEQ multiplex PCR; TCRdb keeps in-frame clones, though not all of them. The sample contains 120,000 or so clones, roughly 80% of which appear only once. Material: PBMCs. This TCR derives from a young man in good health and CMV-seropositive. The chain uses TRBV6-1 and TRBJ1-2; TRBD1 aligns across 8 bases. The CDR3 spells CASSEALPDRDGHTF. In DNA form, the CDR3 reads TGTGCCAGCAGTGAAGCGCTTCCGGACAGGGATGGCCACACCTTC.